This T cell receptor beta chain is drawn from a study of blood T cells in healthy people across ages. Then a second PCR, running about 6 to 12 cycles, was carried out with a sample-barcoded 5' primer and a J-beta primer mix. TCRdb recomputed calls from the 5' RACE reads with MiXCR, one row per CDR3 protein. The sample lists 1.5 million to 2 million distinct CDR3 sequences; 35% to 50% were seen once. Germline CDR1 and CDR2: DFQATT and SNEGSKA (reference sequence). CDR3 length equals 15 residues. J lost 10 bases, V lost 5 bases, and 16 bases had no gene match. This clonotype originated in a human donor in good health. The source material was blood. The chain is built from TRBV20-1 and TRBJ2-1; 8 bases are shared with TRBD2. CDR3 residues: CSAPHPGGVSWEQFF. CDR3 nucleotide sequence: TGCAGTGCTCCTCACCCGGGGGGGGTTAGCTGGGAGCAGTTCTTC.